This T cell receptor beta chain stems from a study of blood T cells in healthy people across ages. Looking at the study overall: With template switching, about one barcoded beta molecule was captured per two T cells.

For every donor, a draw yielded 9.5 to 10 milliliters of peripheral blood. A second about 6 to 11 cycle PCR used barcoded and J-beta primers. One entry per CDR3 protein, called by TCRdb with MiXCR from the 5' RACE reads. Here the sample spans fewer than 2 million distinct CDR3 sequences, approximately 40% being singletons. V was clipped by 5 bases and J by 8 bases; unmatched bases: 9. The CDR3 totals 14 residues. Looked up from germline, CDR1 is LNHNV and CDR2 is YYDKDF (reference sequence). This clonotype was seen a few times. This TCR derives from a human donor in good health. Sequencing was done on a sample of blood. The V and J genes are TRBV15 and TRBJ2-1; 7 nucleotides match TRBD2. CDR3 in amino acids: CATSPTITSDEQFF. The CDR3 DNA is TGTGCCACCAGCCCTACGATCACTAGCGATGAGCAGTTCTTC.